The present T cell receptor beta chain was sequenced within a study of metastatic and nonmetastatic thyroid tumors. Turning to the study itself: Repertoire data that came from the blood and tumor or nodule tissue of malignant and benign thyroid patients were compared.

Each patient went into thyroid surgery without having received any treatment. CDR1 and CDR2 (germline): DFQATT, SNEGSKA (reference sequence). The CDR3 has 13 residues. Trimming stripped 6 bases from V and 6 bases from J, with 16 bases between. Study processing details: Clinicopathological groups differed in CDR3, with these differences serving to build a distant-metastasis classifier for papillary thyroid cancer. With MiXCR, TCRdb reprocessed the PCR reads. Clone size and V and J calls follow TCRdb, not the original study. The sample holds 42,000 or so clones, 15% to 20% seen once. Ten or more counts support this clone. Its antigen is unidentified. Overall study results and limits: For both blood and tumor, malignant thyroid tumors reportedly showed significantly higher TCR beta diversity than benign nodules did.

The V gene is TRBV20-1, the J gene TRBJ2-3; D is unclear. Source material: tumor tissue. This receptor was taken from a female donor with papillary thyroid cancer or a benign thyroid nodule (not recorded which). Some clones in this sample may be carry-over from other donors' samples. The CDR3 DNA is TGCAGTGCCCTCTATCCCGCGCCCGATACGCAGTATTTT. Protein: CSALYPAPDTQYF.